The 25 T cell receptor beta chains listed next were all sequenced from one sample in a study of cytomegalovirus exposure and HLA in healthy donors (dated by TCRdb to about 2017). The library was obtained by the immunoSEQ multiplex PCR assay. Drawn from immuneACCESS, this table holds only the in-frame rearrangements with V and J called that TCRdb kept. Clones are partly lost; checked studies trace under half to an unresolved V gene and leave the rest unexplained. In this sample the table shows about 180,000 clones, approximately 86% of which occur a single time. Roughly 2.6% of the sample is taken by the ten largest. Sequenced material: PBMCs. Source of these receptors: a man between 18 and 35 years old in good health and CMV-seropositive.

This chain uses TRBV7-2 with TRBJ2-3; 7 bases line up with TRBD2. CDR3 size: 17 residues. V gave up 2 bases and J gave up 4 bases; unmatched junction bases: 12. Germline lookup yields CDR1 SGHTA and CDR2 FQGNSA. In nucleotides, the CDR3 is TGTGCCAGCAGCTTACTGCCTGGTGGGGGGGACGCAGATACGCAGTATTTT. The encoded protein is CASSLLPGGGDADTQYF.

The gene calls are TRBV5-1 and TRBJ2-1, with D possibly matching TRBD1 (5 bases). CDR1 and CDR2 from the germline V gene are SGHRS and YFSETQ. The V gene lost 0 bases and the J gene lost 2 bases, with 9 bases spanning the gap. This CDR3 region has 15 residues. The CDR3 DNA reads TGCGCCAGCAGCTTGGGGTTAGGGGCCTACAATGAGCAGTTCTTC. Amino acids: CASSLGLGAYNEQFF.

The chain links TRBV19 to TRBJ2-1; 9 bases map to TRBD1. The CDR3 totals 14 residues. V gave up 3 bases and J gave up 8 bases; unmatched junction bases: 5. CDR1 LNHDA and CDR2 SQIVND come from the germline V gene (reference sequence). This CDR3 is CASSIRDRDDEQFF. In nucleotides, the CDR3 is TGTGCCAGTAGTATCCGGGACAGGGACGATGAGCAGTTCTTC.

The V gene is TRBV4-2, the J gene TRBJ1-5; possible D gene TRBD1, 5 bases. The V gene's germline CDR1 is LGHNA and CDR2 YNFKEQ. The V and J ends lost 0 bases and 5 bases respectively, with 14 bases between them. CDR3 length: 16 amino acids. CDR3 coding DNA: TGTGCCAGCAGCCAAGATTCCGGGGGACGGGATCAGCCCCAGCATTTT. The encoded protein is CASSQDSGGRDQPQHF.

This clone was seen just once. The chain is built from TRBV18 and TRBJ2-1; unclear D gene. The germline V gene has CDR1 KGHSH and CDR2 LQKENI. Trimming pared 0 bases from V and 5 bases from J, leaving 8 bases between. This CDR3 is 14 amino acids long. Here the CDR3 reads CASSPPAVNNEQFF. The DNA for the CDR3 is TGTGCCAGCTCACCACCGGCAGTAAACAATGAGCAGTTCTTC.

The J gene is TRBJ1-4, the V gene TRBV6-1; unclear D gene. Germline values: CDR1 MNHNS, CDR2 SASEGT. The CDR3 runs 14 residues. V lost 4 bases and J 8 bases, leaving 14 bases between the germline ends. In nucleotides, the CDR3 is TGTGCCAGCAGTGCAAACAGATACCCGGAAAAACTGTTTTTT. Encoded protein: CASSANRYPEKLFF.

The rearrangement joins TRBV30 to TRBJ1-5, with unresolved D. The CDR3 consists of 14 residues. V dropped 1 base and J dropped 0 bases, with 7 bases sitting between them. Germline V gene lookup returns CDR1 GTSNPN and CDR2 SVGIG (reference sequence). CDR3: CAWSGTYSNQPQHF. CDR3 coding DNA: TGTGCCTGGAGTGGAACTTATAGCAATCAGCCCCAGCATTTT.

The CDR3 loop is CASSETGTEAFF. For the CDR3, the DNA is TGTGCCAGCAGTGAGACGGGCACTGAAGCTTTCTTT. The chain employs TRBV28 and TRBJ1-1; D unclear. The V and J ends lost 5 bases and 4 bases respectively, with 8 bases between them. The CDR3 covers 12 residues. Germline V CDR1 and CDR2: MDHEN, SYDVKM.

The J gene is TRBJ2-7, the V gene TRBV7-8, with 7 bases that match TRBD1. Looked up from germline, CDR1 is SGHVS and CDR2 is FQNEAQ. The junction had 9 bases not matched to a gene; V was cut back by 1 base and J by 3 bases. The CDR3 has 16 residues. Written as DNA, the CDR3 is TGTGCCAGCAGCTTAGTGGCCGGGACAGCAGGCTACGAGCAGTACTTC. Residues: CASSLVAGTAGYEQYF.

V usage is TRBV2 and J usage is TRBJ2-1; weak D call: TRBD1 (5 bases). This CDR3 is built from 16 residues. V was cut by 5 bases and J by 0 bases, with 14 bases left in between. Per germline, CDR1 SNHLY and CDR2 FYNNEI. In DNA, the CDR3 is TGTGCCAGCAGTTCCCCAGGGCAGAGCTCCTACAATGAGCAGTTCTTC. Translated, it gives CASSSPGQSSYNEQFF.

The chain carries TRBV28 and TRBJ2-3; 8 bases match TRBD2. The CDR3 has 15 amino acids. J lost 0 bases, V lost 5 bases, and 4 bases had no gene match. The V gene's germline CDR1 is MDHEN and CDR2 SYDVKM. CDR3 in DNA: TGTGCCAGCAGTATAGCGGGAACTAGCACAGATACGCAGTATTTT. Protein: CASSIAGTSTDTQYF.

V gene TRBV12-5 combines with J gene TRBJ1-6, with 7 positions matching TRBD1. CDR1 and CDR2 (germline): LGHNT, FRNRAP. The ends lost 1 base at V and 5 bases at J; junction bases unmatched: 11. There are 18 residues in the CDR3. CDR3 sequence (DNA): TGTGCTAGTGGTTTGGCACTAAATCCGGGACAGAATAATTCACCCCTCCACTTT. Encoded protein: CASGLALNPGQNNSPLHF.

This sequence joins TRBV13 and TRBJ2-3; TRBD2 matches 7 bases. The trim removed 6 bases at V and 7 bases at J, leaving 13 bases unmatched. The CDR3 consists of 15 residues. The V gene's germline CDR1 is PRHDT and CDR2 FYEKMQ (reference sequence). The CDR3: CASSYSGGGLNTQYF. Written as DNA, the CDR3 is TGTGCCAGCAGTTACTCTGGGGGGGGGTTGAATACGCAGTATTTT.

The rearrangement uses TRBV18 and TRBJ2-2; no reliable D call. Germline V gene data show CDR1 as KGHSH and CDR2 as LQKENI. This CDR3 spans 15 amino acids. V lost 4 bases and J 0 bases, leaving 9 bases between the germline ends. Here the CDR3 reads CASSQERANTGELFF. CDR3 nucleotides: TGTGCCAGCTCACAGGAGCGCGCGAACACCGGGGAGCTGTTTTTT.

V is TRBV7-2 and J is TRBJ1-2; 9 bases match TRBD1. In germline, CDR1 is SGHTA, CDR2 FQGNSA. The CDR3 is 13 residues long. Unmatched junction bases numbered 5, after V lost 4 bases and J lost 8 bases. The CDR3, as DNA: TGTGCCAGCAGCTCGGGACAGGGTGGAGGCTACACCTTC. This codes for CASSSGQGGGYTF.

The chain has TRBV4-3 and TRBJ2-2; 7 bases match TRBD1. The V gene end was trimmed by 4 bases and the J gene end by 4 bases; junction bases not matched to a gene: 9. Per the germline V gene, CDR1 is LGHNA and CDR2 is YSLEER. The CDR3 runs to 16 residues. This CDR3 reads CASSRQGEFGTGELFF. The CDR3 DNA is TGCGCCAGCAGCCGCCAGGGGGAGTTCGGCACCGGGGAGCTGTTTTTT.

This chain uses TRBV2 with TRBJ2-7, with D possibly being TRBD2 (6 bases). Looked up from germline, CDR1 is SNHLY and CDR2 is FYNNEI. Trimming cost V 3 bases and J 3 bases, with 15 bases left between them. The CDR3 covers 15 residues. The CDR3 sequence: CASSERGGPIYEQYF. CDR3 coding DNA: TGTGCCAGCAGTGAGCGGGGCGGGCCGATCTACGAGCAGTACTTC. Supplemented by reference TRBV2 and TRBJ2-7, the full variable domain reads EPEVTQTPSHQVTQMGQEVILRCVPISNHLYFYWYRQILGQKVEFLVSFYNNEISEKSEIFDDQFSVERPDGSNFTLKIRSTKLEDSAMYFCASSERGGPIYEQYFGPGTRLTVT.

In this sample, this clone turned up a few times. The chain combines TRBV15 with TRBJ1-6, with D perhaps TRBD1 (6 bases). The CDR3 loop spans 14 amino acids. Germline assignment: CDR1 LNHNV and CDR2 YYDKDF (reference sequence). V was pared by 5 bases and J by 9 bases, with 14 bases between. The DNA for the CDR3 is TGTGCCACCAGCGTGTCGGGGACAAGTTCACCCCTCCACTTT. It is translated as CATSVSGTSSPLHF.

V usage is TRBV7-2 and J usage is TRBJ2-1; 9 bases align to TRBD2. The CDR3 is 18 residues long. Trimming cost V 1 base and J 9 bases; bases outside gene matches: 16. From germline, CDR1 is SGHTA and CDR2 FQGNSA. The CDR3 reads CASSLGGGLAGWGGEQFF. The DNA of the CDR3 is TGTGCCAGCAGCTTAGGAGGGGGTCTAGCGGGGTGGGGAGGTGAGCAGTTCTTC.

The chain has TRBV2 and TRBJ2-7; 13 bases align to TRBD2. This CDR3 region has 16 residues. The V gene end was trimmed by 5 bases and the J gene end by 0 bases; junction bases not matched to a gene: 4. Germline assignment: CDR1 SNHLY and CDR2 FYNNEI. CDR3 residues: CASSRTSGGPSYEQYF. The CDR3 coding sequence is TGTGCCAGCAGTCGGACTAGCGGGGGCCCCTCCTACGAGCAGTACTTC.

The chain employs TRBV9 and TRBJ2-5, with 7 bases lining up with TRBD1. The CDR3 sequence is 13 residues long. V lost 3 bases and J lost 1; bases outside the gene matches: 0. The germline V gene has CDR1 SGDLS and CDR2 YYNGEE. The CDR3 DNA is TGTGCCAGCAGCGGGGACAGCCAAGAGACCCAGTACTTC. Translated, it gives CASSGDSQETQYF.

V is TRBV28 and J is TRBJ2-1; D not certain. Trimming stripped 5 bases from V and 8 bases from J, with 7 bases between. Per germline, CDR1 MDHEN and CDR2 SYDVKM. The CDR3 has 11 amino acids. The DNA of the CDR3 is TGTGCCAGCAGTCTGGCCCATGAGCAGTTCTTC. Its protein product is CASSLAHEQFF.

Notes on this clone: This sample includes further DNA sequences coding for the same CDR3. The chain is built from TRBV5-6 and TRBJ1-1; weak D call: TRBD1 (5 bases). Germline loops: CDR1 SGHDT, CDR2 YYEEEE. Trimming took off 2 bases at V and 5 bases at J, with 10 bases between the two ends. This CDR3 contains 13 residues. DNA of the CDR3: TGTGCCAGCAGCTTTCAGGGTGGGACTGAAGCTTTCTTT. Translating it yields CASSFQGGTEAFF.

J is TRBJ1-1 and V is TRBV28, with a possible D match to TRBD1 (6 bases). Germline-derived CDR1 and CDR2 are MDHEN and SYDVKM. The CDR3 totals 14 residues. With 0 bases removed from V and 2 bases from J, the gap between germline ends came to 7 bases. The DNA of the CDR3 is TGTGCCAGCAGTTTATGGGACAGAAACACTGAAGCTTTCTTT. This codes for CASSLWDRNTEAFF.

The V call is TRBV7-3, the J call TRBJ2-1; TRBD1 is a possible D gene (6 bases). CDR1 is SGHTA, CDR2 FQGTGA, per germline. V was cut by 5 bases and J by 0 bases, with 11 bases left in between. The CDR3 consists of 15 residues. The CDR3 DNA reads TGTGCCAGCAGCCTCACAGGGAGCTCCTACAATGAGCAGTTCTTC. Translation gives CASSLTGSSYNEQFF.